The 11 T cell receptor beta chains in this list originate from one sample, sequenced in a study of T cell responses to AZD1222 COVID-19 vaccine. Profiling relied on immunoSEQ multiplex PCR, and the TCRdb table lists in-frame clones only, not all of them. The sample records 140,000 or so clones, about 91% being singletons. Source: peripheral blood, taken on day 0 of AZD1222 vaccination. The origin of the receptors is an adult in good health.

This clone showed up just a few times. The chain's CDR3 is CSVVQENQPQHF. The CDR3 nucleotides read TGCAGCGTTGTGCAGGAGAATCAGCCCCAGCATTTT. The chain carries TRBV29-1 and TRBJ1-5, with D uncertain. Germline lookup yields CDR1 SQVTM and CDR2 ANQGSEA. The CDR3 sequence is 12 residues long. The V and J ends lost 4 bases and 4 bases respectively, with 8 bases between them.

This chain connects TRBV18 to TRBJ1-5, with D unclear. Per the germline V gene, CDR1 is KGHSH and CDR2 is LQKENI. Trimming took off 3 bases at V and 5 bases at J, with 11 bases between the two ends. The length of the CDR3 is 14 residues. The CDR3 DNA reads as TGTGCCAGCTCACCCGGGTTGTACGATCAGCCCCAGCATTTT. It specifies CASSPGLYDQPQHF.

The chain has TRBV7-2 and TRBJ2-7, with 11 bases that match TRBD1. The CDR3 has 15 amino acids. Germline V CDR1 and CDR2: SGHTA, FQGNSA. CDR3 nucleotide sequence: TGTGCCAGCAGCTTATGGGGCCAGGACAGGGGGCTGGGGAATGTC. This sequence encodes CASSLWGQDRGLGNV.

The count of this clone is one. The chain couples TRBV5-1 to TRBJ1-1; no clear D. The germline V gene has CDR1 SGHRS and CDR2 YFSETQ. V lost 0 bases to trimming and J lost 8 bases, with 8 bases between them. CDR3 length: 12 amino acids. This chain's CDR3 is CASSLEAGEAFF. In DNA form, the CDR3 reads TGCGCCAGCAGCTTGGAGGCGGGAGAAGCTTTCTTT.

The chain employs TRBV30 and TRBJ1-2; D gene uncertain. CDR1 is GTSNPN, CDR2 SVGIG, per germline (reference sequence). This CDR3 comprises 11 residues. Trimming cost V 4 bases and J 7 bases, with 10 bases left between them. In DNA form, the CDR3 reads TGTGCCTGGAAGTTTGGAGCTGGCTACACCTTC. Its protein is CAWKFGAGYTF.

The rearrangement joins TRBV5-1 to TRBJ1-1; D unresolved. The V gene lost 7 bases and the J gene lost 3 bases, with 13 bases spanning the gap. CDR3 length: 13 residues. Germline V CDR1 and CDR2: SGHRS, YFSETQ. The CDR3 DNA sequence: TGCGCCAGCTCTTTTTCGGGAGACACTGAAGCTTTCTTT. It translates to CASSFSGDTEAFF.

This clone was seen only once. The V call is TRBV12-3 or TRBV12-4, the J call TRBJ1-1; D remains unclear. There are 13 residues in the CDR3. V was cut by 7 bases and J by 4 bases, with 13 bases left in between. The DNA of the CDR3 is TGTGCCAGCACCCGACCGTCGGGCACTGAAGCTTTCTTT. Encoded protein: CASTRPSGTEAFF.

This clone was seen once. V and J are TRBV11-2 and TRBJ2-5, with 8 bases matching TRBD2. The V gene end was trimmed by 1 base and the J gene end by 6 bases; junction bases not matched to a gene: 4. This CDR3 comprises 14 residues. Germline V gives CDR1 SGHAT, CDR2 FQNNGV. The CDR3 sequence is CASSLGGGRQTQYF. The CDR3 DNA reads TGTGCCAGCAGCTTAGGTGGCGGGAGGCAGACCCAGTACTTC.

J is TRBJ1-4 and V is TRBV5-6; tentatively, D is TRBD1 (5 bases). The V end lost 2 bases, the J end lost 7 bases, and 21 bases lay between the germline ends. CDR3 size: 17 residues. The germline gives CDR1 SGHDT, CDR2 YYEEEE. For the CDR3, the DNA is TGTGCCAGCAGCTTAGCTGCAACCGGGACGTACGCTGAAAAACTGTTTTTT. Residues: CASSLAATGTYAEKLFF. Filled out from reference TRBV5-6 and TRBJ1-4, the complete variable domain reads DAGVTQSPTHLIKTRGQQVTLRCSPKSGHDTVSWYQQALGQGPQFIFQYYEEEERQRGNFPDRFSGHQFPNYSSELNVNALLLGDSALYLCASSLAATGTYAEKLFFGSGTQLSVL.

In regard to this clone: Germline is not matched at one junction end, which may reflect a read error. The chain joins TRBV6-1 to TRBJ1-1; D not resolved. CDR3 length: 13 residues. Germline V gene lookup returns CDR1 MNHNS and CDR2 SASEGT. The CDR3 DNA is TGTGCCAGCAGAGAAGAGGGCTTCACTGAAGCTTTCTTT. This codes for CASREEGFTEAFF.

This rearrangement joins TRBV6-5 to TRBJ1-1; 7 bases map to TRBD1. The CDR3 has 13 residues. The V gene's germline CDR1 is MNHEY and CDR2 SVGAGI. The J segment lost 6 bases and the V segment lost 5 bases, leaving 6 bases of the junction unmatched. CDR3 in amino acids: CASSTPGTAEAFF. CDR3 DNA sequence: TGTGCCAGCAGTACCCCAGGGACAGCTGAAGCTTTCTTT.